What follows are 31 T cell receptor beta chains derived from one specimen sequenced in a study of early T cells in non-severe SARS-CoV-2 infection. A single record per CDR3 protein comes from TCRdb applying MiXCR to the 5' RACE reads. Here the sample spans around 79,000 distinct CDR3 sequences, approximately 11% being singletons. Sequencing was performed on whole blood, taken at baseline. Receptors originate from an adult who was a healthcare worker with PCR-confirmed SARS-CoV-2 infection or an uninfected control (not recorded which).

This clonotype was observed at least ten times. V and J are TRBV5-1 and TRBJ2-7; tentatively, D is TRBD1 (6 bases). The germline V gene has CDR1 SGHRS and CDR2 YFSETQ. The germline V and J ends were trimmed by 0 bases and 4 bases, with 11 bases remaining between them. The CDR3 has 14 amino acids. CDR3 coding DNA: TGCGCCAGCAGCTTGGCCCAGGGGTGGTACGAGCAGTACTTC. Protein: CASSLAQGWYEQYF. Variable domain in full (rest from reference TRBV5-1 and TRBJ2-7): KAGVTQTPRYLIKTRGQQVTLSCSPISGHRSVSWYQQTPGQGLQFLFEYFSETQRNKGNFPGRFSGRQFSNSRSEMNVSTLELGDSALYLCASSLAQGWYEQYFGPGTRLTVT.

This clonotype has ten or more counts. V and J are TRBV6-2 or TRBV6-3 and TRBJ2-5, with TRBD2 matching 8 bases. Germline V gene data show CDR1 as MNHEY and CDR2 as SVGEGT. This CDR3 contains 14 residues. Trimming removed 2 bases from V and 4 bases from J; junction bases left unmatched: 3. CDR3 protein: CASSYPAGVETQYF. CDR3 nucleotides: TGTGCCAGCAGTTACCCAGCGGGGGTAGAGACCCAGTACTTC.

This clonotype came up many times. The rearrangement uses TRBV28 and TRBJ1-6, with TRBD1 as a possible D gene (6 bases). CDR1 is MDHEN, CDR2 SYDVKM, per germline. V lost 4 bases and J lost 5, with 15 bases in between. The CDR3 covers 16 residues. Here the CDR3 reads CASSSSRTGNNSPLHF. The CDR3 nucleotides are TGTGCCAGCAGTTCCTCTCGTACAGGGAATAATTCACCCCTCCACTTT.

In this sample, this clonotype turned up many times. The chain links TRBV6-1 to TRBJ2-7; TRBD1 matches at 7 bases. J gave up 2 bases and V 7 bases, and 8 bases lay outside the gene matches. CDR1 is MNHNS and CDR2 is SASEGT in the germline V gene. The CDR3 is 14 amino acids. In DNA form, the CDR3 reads TGTGCCAGCACTACGGGACAGCTAACCTACGAGCAGTACTTC. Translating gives CASTTGQLTYEQYF.

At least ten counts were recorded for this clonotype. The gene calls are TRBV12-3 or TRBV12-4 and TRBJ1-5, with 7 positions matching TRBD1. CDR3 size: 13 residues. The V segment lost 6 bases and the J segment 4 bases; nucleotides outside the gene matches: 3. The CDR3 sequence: CASRPTGNQPQHF. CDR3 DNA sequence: TGTGCCAGCAGACCGACAGGGAATCAGCCCCAGCATTTT.

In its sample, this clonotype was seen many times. The CDR3 DNA sequence: TGTGCCAGCAGCCGCATGGGGGCCAAAAACATTCAGTACTTC. It is translated as CASSRMGAKNIQYF. V and J are TRBV3-1 and TRBJ2-4; D is unresolved. Germline V gives CDR1 LGHDT, CDR2 YNNKEL (reference sequence). The CDR3 loop spans 14 amino acids. Trimming left V 4 bases short and J 1 base short, with 8 bases between.

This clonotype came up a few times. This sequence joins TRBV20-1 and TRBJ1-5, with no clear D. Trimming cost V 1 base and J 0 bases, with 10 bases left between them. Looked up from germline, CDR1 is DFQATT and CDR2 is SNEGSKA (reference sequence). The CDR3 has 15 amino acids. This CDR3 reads CSARGGSFSNQPQHF. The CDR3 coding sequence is TGCAGTGCTAGAGGCGGGAGTTTTAGCAATCAGCCCCAGCATTTT.

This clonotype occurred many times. The CDR3 region has the DNA TGCAGCGAAAATGGGATTTCGAACACTGAAGCTTTCTTT. Residues: CSENGISNTEAFF. The chain carries TRBV29-1 and TRBJ1-1; D gene ambiguous. Germline V CDR1 and CDR2: SQVTM, ANQGSEA. This CDR3 is 13 amino acids long. Trimming shortened V by 7 bases and J by 1 base, and 13 bases separated the two germline ends.

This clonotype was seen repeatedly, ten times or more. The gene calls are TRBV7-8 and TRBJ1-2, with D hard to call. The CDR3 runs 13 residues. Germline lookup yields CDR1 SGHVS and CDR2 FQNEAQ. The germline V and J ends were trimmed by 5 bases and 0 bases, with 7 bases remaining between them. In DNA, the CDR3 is TGTGCCAGCAGCCGACAAGCTAACTATGGCTACACCTTC. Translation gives CASSRQANYGYTF.

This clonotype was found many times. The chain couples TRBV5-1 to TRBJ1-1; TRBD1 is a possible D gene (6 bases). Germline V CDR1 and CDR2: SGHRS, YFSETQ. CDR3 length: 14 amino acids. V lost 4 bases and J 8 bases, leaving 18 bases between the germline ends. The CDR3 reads CASSLIGRGQEAFF. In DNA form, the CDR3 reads TGCGCCAGCAGCCTCATTGGCAGGGGACAAGAAGCTTTCTTT.

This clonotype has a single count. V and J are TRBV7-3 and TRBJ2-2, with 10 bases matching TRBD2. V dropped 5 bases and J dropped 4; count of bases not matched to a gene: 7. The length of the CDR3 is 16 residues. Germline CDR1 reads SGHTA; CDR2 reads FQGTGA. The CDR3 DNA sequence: TGTGCCAGCAGCCCCAGCGGGGGGGTGGTCACCGGGGAGCTGTTTTTT. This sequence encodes CASSPSGGVVTGELFF.

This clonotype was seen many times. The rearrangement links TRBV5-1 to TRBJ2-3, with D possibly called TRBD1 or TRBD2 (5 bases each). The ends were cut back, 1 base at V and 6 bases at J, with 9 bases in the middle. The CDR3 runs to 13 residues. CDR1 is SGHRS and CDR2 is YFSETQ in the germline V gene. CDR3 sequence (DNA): TGCGCCAGCAGCTTGATGGGGGAGGATACGCAGTATTTT. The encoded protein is CASSLMGEDTQYF. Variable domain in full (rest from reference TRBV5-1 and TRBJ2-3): KAGVTQTPRYLIKTRGQQVTLSCSPISGHRSVSWYQQTPGQGLQFLFEYFSETQRNKGNFPGRFSGRQFSNSRSEMNVSTLELGDSALYLCASSLMGEDTQYFGPGTRLTVL.

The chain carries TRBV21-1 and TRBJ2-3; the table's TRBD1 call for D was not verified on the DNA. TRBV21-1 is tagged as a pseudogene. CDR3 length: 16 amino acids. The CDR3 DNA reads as TGTGCCAGCACCACCGGAGGCGGGGGATTGACAGATACGCAGTATTTT. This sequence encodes CASTTGGGGLTDTQYF.

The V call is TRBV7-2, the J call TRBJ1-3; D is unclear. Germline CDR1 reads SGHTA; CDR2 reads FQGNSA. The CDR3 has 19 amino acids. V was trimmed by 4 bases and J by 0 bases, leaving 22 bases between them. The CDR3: CASSSGSGRIAISGNTIYF. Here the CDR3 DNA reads TGTGCCAGCAGCTCCGGTTCAGGACGGATAGCAATCTCTGGAAACACCATATATTTT. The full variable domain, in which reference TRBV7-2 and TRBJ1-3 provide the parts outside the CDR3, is GAGVSQSPSNKVTEKGKDVELRCDPISGHTALYWYRQSLGQGLEFLIYFQGNSAPDKSGLPSDRFSAERTGGSVSTLTIQRTQQEDSAVYLCASSSGSGRIAISGNTIYFGEGSWLTVV.

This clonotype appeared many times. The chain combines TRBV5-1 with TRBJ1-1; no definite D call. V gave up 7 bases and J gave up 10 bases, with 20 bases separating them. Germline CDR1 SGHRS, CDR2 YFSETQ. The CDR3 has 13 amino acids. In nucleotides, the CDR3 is TGCGCCAGCGCCTGGGGTTCCCCCTCGGGAGCTTTCTTT. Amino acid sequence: CASAWGSPSGAFF.

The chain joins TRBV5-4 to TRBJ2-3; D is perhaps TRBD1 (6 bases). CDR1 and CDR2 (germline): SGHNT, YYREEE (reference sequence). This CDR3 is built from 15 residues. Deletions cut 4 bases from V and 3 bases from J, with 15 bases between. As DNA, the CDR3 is TGTGCCAGCAGCCCATGGCAGGGGTTGACAGATACGCAGTATTTT. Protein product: CASSPWQGLTDTQYF.

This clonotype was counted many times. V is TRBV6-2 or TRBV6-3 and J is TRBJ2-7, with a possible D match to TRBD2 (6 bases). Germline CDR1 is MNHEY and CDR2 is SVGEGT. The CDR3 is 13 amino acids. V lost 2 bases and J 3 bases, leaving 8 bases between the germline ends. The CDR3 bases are TGTGCCAGCAGTTACGCGGGGAGCTACGAGCAGTACTTC. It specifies CASSYAGSYEQYF.

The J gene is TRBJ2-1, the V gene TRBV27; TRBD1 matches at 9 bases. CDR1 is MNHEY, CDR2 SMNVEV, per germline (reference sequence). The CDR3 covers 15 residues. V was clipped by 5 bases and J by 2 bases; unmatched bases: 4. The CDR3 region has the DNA TGTGCCAGCAGTACGGACAGGGGCCCCTACAATGAGCAGTTCTTC. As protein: CASSTDRGPYNEQFF.

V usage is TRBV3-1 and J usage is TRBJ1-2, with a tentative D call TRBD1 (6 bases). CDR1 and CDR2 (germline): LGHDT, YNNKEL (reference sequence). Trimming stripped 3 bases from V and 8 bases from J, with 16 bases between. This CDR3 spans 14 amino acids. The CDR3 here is CASSHQYGGIGYTF. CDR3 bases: TGTGCCAGCAGCCATCAGTACGGGGGCATCGGCTACACCTTC.

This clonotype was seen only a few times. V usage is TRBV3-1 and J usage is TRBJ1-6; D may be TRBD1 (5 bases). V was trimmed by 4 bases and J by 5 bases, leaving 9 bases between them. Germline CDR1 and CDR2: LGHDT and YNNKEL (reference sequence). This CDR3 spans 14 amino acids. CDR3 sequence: CASSPRANNSPLHF. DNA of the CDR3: TGTGCCAGCAGCCCCAGGGCCAATAATTCACCCCTCCACTTT.

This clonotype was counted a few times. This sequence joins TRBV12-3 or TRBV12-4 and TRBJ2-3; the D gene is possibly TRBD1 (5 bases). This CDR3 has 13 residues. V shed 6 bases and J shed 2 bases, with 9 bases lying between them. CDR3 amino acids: CASSRQTTDTQYF. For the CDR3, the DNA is TGTGCCAGCAGCAGACAGACCACAGATACGCAGTATTTT.

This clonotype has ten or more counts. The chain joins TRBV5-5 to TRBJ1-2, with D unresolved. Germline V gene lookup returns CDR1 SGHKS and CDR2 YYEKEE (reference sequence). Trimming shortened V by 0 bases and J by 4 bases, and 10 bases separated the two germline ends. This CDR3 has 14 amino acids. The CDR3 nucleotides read TGTGCCAGCAGCTTGGATGTCGGTCGCTATGGCTACACCTTC. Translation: CASSLDVGRYGYTF. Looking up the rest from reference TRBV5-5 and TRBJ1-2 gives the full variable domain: DAGVTQSPTHLIKTRGQQVTLRCSPISGHKSVSWYQQVLGQGPQFIFQYYEKEERGRGNFPDRFSARQFPNYSSELNVNALLLGDSALYLCASSLDVGRYGYTFGSGTRLTVV.

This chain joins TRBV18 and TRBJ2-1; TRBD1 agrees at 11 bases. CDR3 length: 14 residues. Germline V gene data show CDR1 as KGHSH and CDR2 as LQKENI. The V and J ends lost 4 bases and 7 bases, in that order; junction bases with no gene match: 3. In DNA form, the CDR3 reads TGTGCCAGCTCACGGGACAGGGGGAGGAATGAGCAGTTCTTC. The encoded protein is CASSRDRGRNEQFF.

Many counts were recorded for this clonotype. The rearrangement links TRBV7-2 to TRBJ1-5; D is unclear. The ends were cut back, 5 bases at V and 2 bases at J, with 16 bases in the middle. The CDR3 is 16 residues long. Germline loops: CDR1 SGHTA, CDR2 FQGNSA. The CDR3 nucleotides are TGTGCCAGCAGCCCGGCTACGGAGGCCGGCAATCAGCCCCAGCATTTT. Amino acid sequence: CASSPATEAGNQPQHF.

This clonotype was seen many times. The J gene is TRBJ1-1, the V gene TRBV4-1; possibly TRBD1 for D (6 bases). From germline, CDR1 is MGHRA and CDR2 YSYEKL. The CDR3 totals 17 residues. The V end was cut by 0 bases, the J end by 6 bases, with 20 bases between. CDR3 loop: CASSQDRTGRYLPEAFF. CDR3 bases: TGCGCCAGCAGCCAAGATCGCACAGGGCGTTACCTCCCTGAAGCTTTCTTT.

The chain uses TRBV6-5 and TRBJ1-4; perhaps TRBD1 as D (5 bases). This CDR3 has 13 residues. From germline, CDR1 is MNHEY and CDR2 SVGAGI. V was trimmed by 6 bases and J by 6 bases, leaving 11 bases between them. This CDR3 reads CASSRGGDEKLFF. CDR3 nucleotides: TGTGCCAGCAGCCGGGGAGGGGATGAAAAACTGTTTTTT.

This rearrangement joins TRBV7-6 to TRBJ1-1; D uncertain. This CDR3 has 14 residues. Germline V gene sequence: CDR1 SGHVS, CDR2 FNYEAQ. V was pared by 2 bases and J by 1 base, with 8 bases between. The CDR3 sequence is CASSLRAGNTEAFF. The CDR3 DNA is TGTGCCAGCAGCTTAAGAGCAGGGAACACTGAAGCTTTCTTT.

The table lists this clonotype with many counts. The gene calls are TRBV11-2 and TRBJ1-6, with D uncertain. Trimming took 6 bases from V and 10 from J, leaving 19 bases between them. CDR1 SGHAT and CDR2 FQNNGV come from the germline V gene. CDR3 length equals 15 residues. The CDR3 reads CASSWGGRTGSPLHF. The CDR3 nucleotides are TGTGCCAGCAGTTGGGGAGGGAGGACTGGCTCACCCCTCCACTTT.

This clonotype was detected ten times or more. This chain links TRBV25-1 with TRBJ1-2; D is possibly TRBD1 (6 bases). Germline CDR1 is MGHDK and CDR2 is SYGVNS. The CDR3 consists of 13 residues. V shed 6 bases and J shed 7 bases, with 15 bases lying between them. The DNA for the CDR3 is TGTGCCAGCAGCGGTACAGGGAAGTTTGGCTACACCTTC. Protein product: CASSGTGKFGYTF.

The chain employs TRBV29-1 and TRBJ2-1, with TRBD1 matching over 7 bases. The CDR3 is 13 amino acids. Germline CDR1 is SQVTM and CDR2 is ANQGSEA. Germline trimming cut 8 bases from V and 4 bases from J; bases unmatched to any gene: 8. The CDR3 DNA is TGCAGCATCGACAGGGTAGCATACAATGAGCAGTTCTTC. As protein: CSIDRVAYNEQFF.

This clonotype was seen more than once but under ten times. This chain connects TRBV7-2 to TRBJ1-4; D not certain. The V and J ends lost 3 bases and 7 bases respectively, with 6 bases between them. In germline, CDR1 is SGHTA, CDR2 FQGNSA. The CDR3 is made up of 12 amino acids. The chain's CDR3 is CASSFLGEKLFF. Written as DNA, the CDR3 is TGTGCCAGCAGCTTCCTGGGTGAAAAACTGTTTTTT. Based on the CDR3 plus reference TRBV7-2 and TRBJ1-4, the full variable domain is GAGVSQSPSNKVTEKGKDVELRCDPISGHTALYWYRQSLGQGLEFLIYFQGNSAPDKSGLPSDRFSAERTGGSVSTLTIQRTQQEDSAVYLCASSFLGEKLFFGSGTQLSVL.